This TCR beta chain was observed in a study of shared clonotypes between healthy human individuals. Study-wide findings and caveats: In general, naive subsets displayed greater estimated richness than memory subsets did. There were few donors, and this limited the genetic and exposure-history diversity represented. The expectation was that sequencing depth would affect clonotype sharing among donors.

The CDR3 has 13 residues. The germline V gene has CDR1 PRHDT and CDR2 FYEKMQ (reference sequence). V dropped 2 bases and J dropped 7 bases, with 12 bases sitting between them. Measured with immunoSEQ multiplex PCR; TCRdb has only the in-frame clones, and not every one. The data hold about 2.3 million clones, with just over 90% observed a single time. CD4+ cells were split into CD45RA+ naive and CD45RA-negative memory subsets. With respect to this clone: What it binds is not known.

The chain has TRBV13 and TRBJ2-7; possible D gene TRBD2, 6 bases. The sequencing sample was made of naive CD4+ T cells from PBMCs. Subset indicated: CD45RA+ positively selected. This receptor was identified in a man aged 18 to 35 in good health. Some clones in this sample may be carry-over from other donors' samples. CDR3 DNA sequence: TGTGCCAGCAGCTTATACCGAGGAGGGGAGCAGTACTTC. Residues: CASSLYRGGEQYF. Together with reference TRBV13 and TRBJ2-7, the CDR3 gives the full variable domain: AAGVIQSPRHLIKEKRETATLKCYPIPRHDTVYWYQQGPGQDPQFLISFYEKMQSDKGSIPDRFSAQQFSDYHSELNMSSLELGDSALYFCASSLYRGGEQYFGPGTRLTVT.